There are a few counts of the clone carrying this TCR beta chain. The antigen is unknown. The sample comes from a study of regulatory T cells in long-lasting Graves disease. Findings of the study overall: A limited number of samples was an acknowledged limitation. TRBV28, TRBJ1-2 and TRBJ2-5 emerged as the favored segments in persistent disease.

With V trimmed by 1 base and J by 5 bases, 8 bases remained unmatched. The CDR3 extends over 17 amino acids. Germline V CDR1 and CDR2: DFQATT, SNEGSKA (reference sequence). The TCR beta library used iRepertoire HTBI primers with Arm-PCR amplification of CDR3. TCRdb reanalysed the multiplex PCR reads using MiXCR and keeps one entry per CDR3 protein. The table lists around 470,000 distinct CDR3 sequences, approximately 14% of them singletons, with around a sixth in the top ten. As for time point: newly diagnosed GD, antithyroid drugs for less than 3 months. With RNA extracted from PBMCs as input, the TCR library was made. Graves' disease diagnosis followed American Thyroid Association guidelines. This sample was also put to use in a study of T cells in Graves' hyperthyroidism and ophthalmopathy. That paper adds: Primed by the HTBI set, a first-round RT-PCR was run on the TCR CDR3.

The TCR comes from a woman aged 45 to 65 with Graves disease. This chain connects TRBV20-1 to TRBJ2-2, with 12 nucleotides matching TRBD2. The sample consisted of peripheral blood mononuclear cells (PBMCs), taken at new diagnosis, from a patient treated with antithyroid drugs. The CDR3 DNA is TGCAGTGCTAGAGGTAGCTGGGGGACTAGCGGGACCGGGGAGCTGTTTTTT. The encoded protein is CSARGSWGTSGTGELFF.